One and the same sample provided the 19 T cell receptor beta chains below, sequenced in a study of OX40 agonist ivuxolimab in advanced cancers. Clones were sequenced by immunoSEQ multiplex PCR, and TCRdb holds only the in-frame ones, with some missing. The sample yields tens of thousands of clones, roughly 92% seen once. The material was CD4+ or CD8+ T cells sorted from blood, obtained in a trial of the OX40 agonist ivuxolimab. These TCRs come from an adult with an advanced solid tumor such as melanoma, head and neck, liver or kidney cancer.

The chain recombines TRBV5-1 with TRBJ2-7; D is possibly TRBD2 (6 bases). The CDR3 spans 12 residues. Trimming cost V 5 bases and J 4 bases, with 10 bases left between them. Germline CDR1 reads SGHRS; CDR2 reads YFSETQ. CDR3 in DNA: TGCGCCAGCAGACAGGCGGGATACGAGCAGTACTTC. Amino acid sequence: CASRQAGYEQYF. Looking up the rest from reference TRBV5-1 and TRBJ2-7 gives the full variable domain: KAGVTQTPRYLIKTRGQQVTLSCSPISGHRSVSWYQQTPGQGLQFLFEYFSETQRNKGNFPGRFSGRQFSNSRSEMNVSTLELGDSALYLCASRQAGYEQYFGPGTRLTVT.

This clone was counted between two and nine times. This chain joins TRBV30 and TRBJ1-4; maybe TRBD1 (5 bases). Trimming cost V 3 bases and J 8 bases, with 13 bases left between them. Germline CDR1 GTSNPN, CDR2 SVGIG (reference sequence). The CDR3 is 13 residues long. Written as DNA, the CDR3 is TGTGCCTGGAGAGGGAGGGACCGGGAAAAACTGTTTTTT. Translation: CAWRGRDREKLFF. Together with reference TRBV30 and TRBJ1-4, the CDR3 gives the full variable domain: SQTIHQWPATLVQPVGSPLSLECTVEGTSNPNLYWYRQAAGRGLQLLFYSVGIGQISSEVPQNLSASRPQDRQFILSSKKLLLSDSGFYLCAWRGRDREKLFFGSGTQLSVL.

The rearrangement joins TRBV11-2 to TRBJ1-1, with TRBD1 matching 8 bases. The trim removed 5 bases at V and 4 bases at J, leaving 18 bases unmatched. CDR3 length equals 18 residues. Germline V gives CDR1 SGHAT, CDR2 FQNNGV. CDR3 in DNA: TGTGCCAGCAGCCCCTCCCGGGACAGGTCGGGTATAAGCACTGAAGCTTTCTTT. It is translated as CASSPSRDRSGISTEAFF.

The J gene is TRBJ1-1, the V gene TRBV5-4; perhaps TRBD1 as D (6 bases). Germline CDR1 SGHNT, CDR2 YYREEE (reference sequence). The CDR3 has 15 residues. Trimming stripped 3 bases from V and 4 bases from J, with 16 bases between. DNA for the CDR3: TGTGCCAGCAGCTCGATCAGGGGTCCGGGCACTGAAGCTTTCTTT. This sequence encodes CASSSIRGPGTEAFF.

The chain recombines TRBV5-4 with TRBJ2-1; 8 nucleotides line up with TRBD2. The CDR3 contains 16 residues. From germline, CDR1 is SGHNT and CDR2 YYREEE (reference sequence). The trim removed 4 bases at V and 0 bases at J, leaving 6 bases unmatched. The CDR3 loop is CASSRGGGSSYNEQFF. CDR3 coding DNA: TGTGCCAGCAGCCGGGGGGGCGGGAGCTCCTACAATGAGCAGTTCTTC.

The chain uses TRBV27 and TRBJ1-2; D remains unclear. Trimming took 6 bases from V and 2 from J, leaving 4 bases between them. The CDR3 spans 11 residues. Germline CDR1 is MNHEY and CDR2 is SMNVEV (reference sequence). CDR3 DNA sequence: TGTGCCAGCAGACACAACTATGGCTACACCTTC. Translation: CASRHNYGYTF.

V is TRBV21-1 and J is TRBJ2-7; the D call in the table, TRBD1, was not verified against the DNA. TRBV21-1 is annotated as a pseudogene. The CDR3 consists of 15 residues. The CDR3 nucleotides read TGTGCCAGCAGCAAGAAGGGCAGGGGGCTCAACGAGCAGTACTTC. Translating gives CASSKKGRGLNEQYF.

This sequence joins TRBV6-5 and TRBJ2-7, with D tentatively TRBD2 (5 bases). Trimming shortened V by 4 bases and J by 0 bases, and 10 bases separated the two germline ends. The germline V gene has CDR1 MNHEY and CDR2 SVGAGI. The CDR3 is made up of 14 amino acids. The CDR3 region is CASSSPGTSYEQYF. CDR3 nucleotides: TGTGCCAGCAGTTCCCCGGGAACCTCCTACGAGCAGTACTTC.

This chain uses TRBV14 with TRBJ2-6; the D is unclear. CDR1 is SGHDN and CDR2 is FVKESK in the germline V gene. This CDR3 has 14 amino acids. V was cut by 0 bases and J by 4 bases, with 4 bases left in between. The CDR3: CASSQESGANVLTF. CDR3 DNA sequence: TGTGCCAGCAGCCAAGAGTCCGGGGCCAACGTCCTGACTTTC.

J is TRBJ2-7 and V is TRBV6-1; D is possibly TRBD2 (6 bases). V was clipped by 11 bases and J by 3 bases, with 14 bases between them. CDR1 MNHNS and CDR2 SASEGT come from the germline V gene. This CDR3 has 12 residues. CDR3 sequence reads: CAGRGGIYEQYF. The CDR3 DNA is TGTGCCGGACGAGGAGGGATCTACGAGCAGTACTTC.

The chain joins TRBV7-8 to TRBJ1-6, with a possible D match to TRBD1 (6 bases). Between the trimmed V and J ends, which lost 0 bases and 6 bases, there was a span of 12 bases. Germline-derived CDR1 and CDR2 are SGHVS and FQNEAQ. This CDR3 has 16 residues. CDR3 nucleotide sequence: TGTGCCAGCAGCTTAGCTGGGGCAGGGGTTAATTCACCCCTCCACTTT. It codes for CASSLAGAGVNSPLHF.

The rearrangement links TRBV15 to TRBJ2-7; D is uncertain. V lost 0 bases, J lost 0 bases, and 6 bases lay in between. CDR1 is LNHNV, CDR2 YYDKDF, per germline (reference sequence). The length of the CDR3 is 14 residues. As DNA, the CDR3 is TGTGCCACCAGCAGAGATCTCCTCTCCTACGAGCAGTACTTC. It yields the protein CATSRDLLSYEQYF.

The chain combines TRBV19 with TRBJ2-7; possibly TRBD2 for D (9 bases). The CDR3 length is 16 residues. Germline V gene lookup returns CDR1 LNHDA and CDR2 SQIVND (reference sequence). Trimming removed 8 bases at V and 5 bases at J, with 25 bases between. The CDR3 DNA is TGTGCCAGTGGGGACCAGGGGGCTAGCGGGGCGCACGAGCAGTACTTC. Amino acid sequence: CASGDQGASGAHEQYF.

CDR3: CASSLVLKETQYF. The CDR3, as DNA: TGCGCCAGCAGCTTGGTACTGAAAGAGACCCAGTACTTC. The gene calls are TRBV5-1 and TRBJ2-5; no definite D call. The germline V gene encodes CDR1 SGHRS and CDR2 YFSETQ. The V end lost 0 bases, the J end lost 3 bases, and 6 bases lay between the germline ends. This CDR3 comprises 13 residues.

The V and J genes are TRBV29-1 and TRBJ1-2, with TRBD1 identical over 8 bases. This CDR3 has 14 residues. Germline CDR1 is SQVTM and CDR2 is ANQGSEA. The ends lost 0 bases at V and 8 bases at J; junction bases unmatched: 8. The CDR3 region has the DNA TGCAGCGTTGAAGACAGGACAGGGTCTAACGGCTACACCTTC. Translated, it gives CSVEDRTGSNGYTF.

This chain uses TRBV5-5 with TRBJ2-7; 11 positions match TRBD1. Germline trimming cut 0 bases from V and 5 bases from J; bases unmatched to any gene: 7. The CDR3 is made up of 16 amino acids. Per the germline V gene, CDR1 is SGHKS and CDR2 is YYEKEE (reference sequence). The CDR3 region has the DNA TGTGCCAGCAGCTTGGTGGTCCGGACAGGGGGCCACGAGCAGTACTTC. Protein: CASSLVVRTGGHEQYF.

In nucleotides, the CDR3 is TGTGCCAGAAGCACCGGGACTAGCGTGTCCAAAAACATTCAGTACTTC. This encodes CARSTGTSVSKNIQYF. The chain recombines TRBV5-3 with TRBJ2-4, with 10 positions matching TRBD2. TRBV5-3 falls under the ORF class, with uncertain function. CDR3 length: 16 amino acids. Losses at the gene ends were 4 bases for V and 2 bases for J; bases not matched to a gene: 6.

The J gene is TRBJ1-2, the V gene TRBV2; D is unclear. CDR1 is SNHLY, CDR2 FYNNEI, per germline. This CDR3 is built from 13 residues. The V end was cut by 11 bases, the J end by 5 bases, with 18 bases between. The CDR3 DNA reads TGTGCCTGCCGGGTGAACCTCATTTATGGCTACACCTTC. As protein: CACRVNLIYGYTF.

The chain is built from TRBV5-1 and TRBJ1-3; D is possibly TRBD1 (5 bases). The CDR3 runs 16 residues. Trimming stripped 4 bases from V and 0 bases from J, with 14 bases between. CDR1 is SGHRS, CDR2 YFSETQ, per germline. The CDR3 here is CASSMRTGSSGNTIYF. CDR3 nucleotide sequence: TGCGCCAGCAGCATGCGTACAGGTAGCTCTGGAAACACCATATATTTT.